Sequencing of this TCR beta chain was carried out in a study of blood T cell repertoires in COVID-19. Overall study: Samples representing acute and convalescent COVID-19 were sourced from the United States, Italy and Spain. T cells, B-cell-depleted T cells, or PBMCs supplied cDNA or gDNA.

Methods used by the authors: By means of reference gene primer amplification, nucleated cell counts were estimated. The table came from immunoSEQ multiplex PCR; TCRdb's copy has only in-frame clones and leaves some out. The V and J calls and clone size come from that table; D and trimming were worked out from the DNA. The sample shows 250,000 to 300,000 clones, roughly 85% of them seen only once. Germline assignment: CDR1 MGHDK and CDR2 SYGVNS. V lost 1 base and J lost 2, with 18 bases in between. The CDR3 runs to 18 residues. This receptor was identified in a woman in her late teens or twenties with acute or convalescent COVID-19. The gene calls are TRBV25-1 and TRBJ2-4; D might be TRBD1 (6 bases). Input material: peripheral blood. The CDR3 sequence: CASSESSWGPGTKNIQYF. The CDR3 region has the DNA TGTGCCAGCAGTGAATCTAGTTGGGGGCCTGGGACCAAAAACATTCAGTACTTC.